One and the same sample provided the 5 T cell receptor beta chains below, sequenced in a study of shared clonotypes between healthy human individuals. Clones were read by immunoSEQ multiplex PCR, and TCRdb kept only the in-frame ones, dropping some. The sample includes approximately 700,000 clones, around 78% of them seen just once. Sample: memory CD4+ T cells sorted from blood. As to subset: CD45RA-negative fraction. The receptors were sampled from a woman aged 25 to 45 in good health.

This clone occurred many times. The chain has TRBV5-1 and TRBJ2-6; D might be TRBD2 (5 bases). The CDR3 length is 15 residues. V gave up 6 bases and J gave up 0 bases, with 10 bases separating them. Germline V lookup: CDR1 SGHRS, CDR2 YFSETQ. The CDR3 DNA reads as TGCGCCAGCAAGAGGGCGGCCTCTGGGGCCAACGTCCTGACTTTC. Translated, it gives CASKRAASGANVLTF.

The V gene is TRBV2, the J gene TRBJ2-7; TRBD2 matches at 7 bases. Germline trimming cut 6 bases from V and 1 base from J; bases unmatched to any gene: 6. Germline loops: CDR1 SNHLY, CDR2 FYNNEI. The CDR3 runs 14 residues. The chain's CDR3 is CASRAERDSYEQYF. CDR3 DNA sequence: TGTGCCAGCAGGGCGGAGCGGGATTCCTACGAGCAGTACTTC.

This clone was detected a few times. V gene TRBV5-1 combines with J gene TRBJ2-3, with D perhaps being TRBD1 or TRBD2 (7 bases each). The CDR3 has 16 residues. Germline V gene sequence: CDR1 SGHRS, CDR2 YFSETQ. V lost 0 bases, J lost 1 base, and 12 bases lay in between. CDR3 sequence reads: CASSLAQGGGTDTQYF. The CDR3 coding sequence is TGCGCCAGCAGCTTGGCGCAGGGGGGGGGCACAGATACGCAGTATTTT.

The chain uses TRBV6-5 and TRBJ2-7, with D tentatively TRBD2 (6 bases). The CDR3 consists of 16 residues. The V and J ends lost 4 bases and 0 bases respectively, with 16 bases between them. Germline V lookup: CDR1 MNHEY, CDR2 SVGAGI. The CDR3 DNA is TGTGCCAGCAGTTCCAAGCGGGCCATACGCTCCTACGAGCAGTACTTC. This codes for CASSSKRAIRSYEQYF.

The rearrangement uses TRBV10-3 and TRBJ1-5; D uncertain. The germline CDR1 and CDR2 sequences are ENHRY and SYGVKD. The CDR3 sequence is 13 residues long. Trimming shortened V by 10 bases and J by 3 bases, and 13 bases separated the two germline ends. The CDR3 spells CATNQPPNQPQHF. CDR3 sequence (DNA): TGTGCCACTAACCAGCCACCCAATCAGCCCCAGCATTTT.